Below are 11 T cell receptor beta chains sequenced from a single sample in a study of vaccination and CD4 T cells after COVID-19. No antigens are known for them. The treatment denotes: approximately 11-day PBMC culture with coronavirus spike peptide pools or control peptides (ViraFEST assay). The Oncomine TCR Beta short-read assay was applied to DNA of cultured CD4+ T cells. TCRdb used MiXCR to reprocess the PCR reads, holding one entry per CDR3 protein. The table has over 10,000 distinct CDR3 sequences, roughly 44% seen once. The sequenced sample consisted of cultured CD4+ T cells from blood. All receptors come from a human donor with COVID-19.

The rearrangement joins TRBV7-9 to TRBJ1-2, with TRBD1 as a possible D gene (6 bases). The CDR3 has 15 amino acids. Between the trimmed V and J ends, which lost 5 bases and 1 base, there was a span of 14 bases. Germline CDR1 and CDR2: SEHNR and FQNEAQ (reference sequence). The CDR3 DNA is TGTGCCAGCAGCCCAAGGACAGATGATAACTATGGCTACACCTTC. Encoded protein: CASSPRTDDNYGYTF.

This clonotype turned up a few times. The CDR3, as DNA: TGTGCCAGCAGTTTAGCAGGGGGCGGTCAGCCCCAGCATTTT. The encoded protein is CASSLAGGGQPQHF. The rearrangement joins TRBV12-3 or TRBV12-4 to TRBJ1-5; 7 bases align to TRBD1. The CDR3 has 14 residues. With 0 bases clipped from V and 6 bases from J, the junction kept 2 bases outside the gene matches.

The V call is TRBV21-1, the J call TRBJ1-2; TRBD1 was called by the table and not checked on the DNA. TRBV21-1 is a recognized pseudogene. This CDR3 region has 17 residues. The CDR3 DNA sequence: TGTGCCAGCAGCAAAGCGGGGGGTATGACAGGGGCCTATGGCTACACCTTC. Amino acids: CASSKAGGMTGAYGYTF.

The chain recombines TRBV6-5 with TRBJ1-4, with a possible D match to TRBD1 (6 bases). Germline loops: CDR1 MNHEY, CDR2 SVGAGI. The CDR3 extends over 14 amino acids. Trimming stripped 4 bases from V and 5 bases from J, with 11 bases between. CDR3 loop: CASSSQGRNEKLFF. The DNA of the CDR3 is TGTGCCAGCAGTTCACAGGGAAGGAATGAAAAACTGTTTTTT.

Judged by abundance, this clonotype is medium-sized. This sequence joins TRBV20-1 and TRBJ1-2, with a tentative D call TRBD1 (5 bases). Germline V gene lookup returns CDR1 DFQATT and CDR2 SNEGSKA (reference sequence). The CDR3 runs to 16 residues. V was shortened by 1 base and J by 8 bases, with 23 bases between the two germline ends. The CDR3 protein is CSARGDEIGGVGGYTF. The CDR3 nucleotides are TGCAGTGCTAGAGGGGACGAGATTGGGGGAGTAGGAGGCTACACCTTC.

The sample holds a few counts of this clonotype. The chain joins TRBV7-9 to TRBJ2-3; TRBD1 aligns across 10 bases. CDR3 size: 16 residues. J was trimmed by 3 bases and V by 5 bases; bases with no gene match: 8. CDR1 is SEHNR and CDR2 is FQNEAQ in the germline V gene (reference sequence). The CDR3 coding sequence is TGTGCCAGCAGCCGACAGGGGGCTGCAGCGACAGATACGCAGTATTTT. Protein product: CASSRQGAAATDTQYF. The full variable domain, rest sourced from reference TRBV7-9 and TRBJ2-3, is DTGVSQNPRHKITKRGQNVTFRCDPISEHNRLYWYRQTLGQGPEFLTYFQNEAQLEKSRLLSDRFSAERPKGSFSTLEIQRTEQGDSAMYLCASSRQGAAATDTQYFGPGTRLTVL.

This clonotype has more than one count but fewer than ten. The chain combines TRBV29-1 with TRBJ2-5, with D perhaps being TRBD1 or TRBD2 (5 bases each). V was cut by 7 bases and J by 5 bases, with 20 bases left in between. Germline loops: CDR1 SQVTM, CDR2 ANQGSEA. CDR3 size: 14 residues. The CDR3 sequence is CSALRDGQGETQYF. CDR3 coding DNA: TGCAGCGCCCTCCGGGACGGACAAGGGGAGACCCAGTACTTC.

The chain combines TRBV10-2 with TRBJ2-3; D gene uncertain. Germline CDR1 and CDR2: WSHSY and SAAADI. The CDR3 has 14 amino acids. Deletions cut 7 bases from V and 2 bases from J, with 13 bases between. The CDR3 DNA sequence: TGCGCCAGCACTCCGGTGGAGCCCACAGATACGCAGTATTTT. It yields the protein CASTPVEPTDTQYF.

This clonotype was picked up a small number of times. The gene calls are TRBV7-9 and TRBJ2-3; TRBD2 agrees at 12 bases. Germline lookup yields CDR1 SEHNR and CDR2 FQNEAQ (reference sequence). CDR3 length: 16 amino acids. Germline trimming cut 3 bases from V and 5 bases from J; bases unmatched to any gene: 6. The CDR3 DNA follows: TGTGCCAGCAGCTTTTCCCTAGCGGGGGGGGGAGATACGCAGTATTTT. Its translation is CASSFSLAGGGDTQYF.

The CDR3 region has the DNA TGTGCCAGCAGCCGAGCGGCGGCCAGAAGCTCTGGGGCCAACGTCCTGACTTTC. It translates to CASSRAAARSSGANVLTF. This chain connects TRBV4-2 to TRBJ2-6; D may be TRBD2 (5 bases). V dropped 4 bases and J dropped 0 bases, with 16 bases sitting between them. This CDR3 region has 18 residues. Germline CDR1 and CDR2: LGHNA and YNFKEQ.

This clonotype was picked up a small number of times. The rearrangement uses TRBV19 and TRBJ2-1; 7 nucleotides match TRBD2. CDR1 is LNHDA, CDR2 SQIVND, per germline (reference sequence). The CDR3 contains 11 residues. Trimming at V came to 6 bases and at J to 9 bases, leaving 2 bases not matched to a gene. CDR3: CASSWGGEQFF. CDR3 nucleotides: TGTGCCAGTAGCTGGGGGGGTGAGCAGTTCTTC.